Detailed here is one T cell receptor (beta chain). Its antigen is unidentified. This sample was taken from a study of cytomegalovirus exposure and HLA in healthy donors. Across the study: When 350 to 500 donors were genotyped, over 80% of them were found to fall in the Caucasian-associated ancestry cluster.

In the PCR, 60 Vbeta and 13 Jbeta primers were used. The data were produced by immunoSEQ multiplex PCR, yet TCRdb's version contains in-frame clones alone and is incomplete. The table lists roughly 150,000 clones, approximately 81% of them singletons. General study results and limits: Based on reports, TCR beta sequences accurately predicted HLA-A and HLA-B alleles for most subjects. Within the data, a cluster of highly shared sequence variants was likely a sequencing artifact.

Whereas donors were nominally healthy upon sampling, unrecorded immune exposures were probable. Germline V lookup: CDR1 SGHNT, CDR2 YENEEA. The V segment lost 5 bases and the J segment 1 base; nucleotides outside the gene matches: 3. CDR3 length: 14 residues. The chain joins TRBV11-3 to TRBJ2-3; 7 bases are a match to TRBD1. The sequenced material came from PBMCs. This clonotype originated in a woman aged 18-29 years in good health and CMV-seronegative. CDR3 in amino acids: CASSVGGGTDTQYF. The CDR3 nucleotides read TGTGCCAGCAGCGTAGGGGGCGGCACAGATACGCAGTATTTT.